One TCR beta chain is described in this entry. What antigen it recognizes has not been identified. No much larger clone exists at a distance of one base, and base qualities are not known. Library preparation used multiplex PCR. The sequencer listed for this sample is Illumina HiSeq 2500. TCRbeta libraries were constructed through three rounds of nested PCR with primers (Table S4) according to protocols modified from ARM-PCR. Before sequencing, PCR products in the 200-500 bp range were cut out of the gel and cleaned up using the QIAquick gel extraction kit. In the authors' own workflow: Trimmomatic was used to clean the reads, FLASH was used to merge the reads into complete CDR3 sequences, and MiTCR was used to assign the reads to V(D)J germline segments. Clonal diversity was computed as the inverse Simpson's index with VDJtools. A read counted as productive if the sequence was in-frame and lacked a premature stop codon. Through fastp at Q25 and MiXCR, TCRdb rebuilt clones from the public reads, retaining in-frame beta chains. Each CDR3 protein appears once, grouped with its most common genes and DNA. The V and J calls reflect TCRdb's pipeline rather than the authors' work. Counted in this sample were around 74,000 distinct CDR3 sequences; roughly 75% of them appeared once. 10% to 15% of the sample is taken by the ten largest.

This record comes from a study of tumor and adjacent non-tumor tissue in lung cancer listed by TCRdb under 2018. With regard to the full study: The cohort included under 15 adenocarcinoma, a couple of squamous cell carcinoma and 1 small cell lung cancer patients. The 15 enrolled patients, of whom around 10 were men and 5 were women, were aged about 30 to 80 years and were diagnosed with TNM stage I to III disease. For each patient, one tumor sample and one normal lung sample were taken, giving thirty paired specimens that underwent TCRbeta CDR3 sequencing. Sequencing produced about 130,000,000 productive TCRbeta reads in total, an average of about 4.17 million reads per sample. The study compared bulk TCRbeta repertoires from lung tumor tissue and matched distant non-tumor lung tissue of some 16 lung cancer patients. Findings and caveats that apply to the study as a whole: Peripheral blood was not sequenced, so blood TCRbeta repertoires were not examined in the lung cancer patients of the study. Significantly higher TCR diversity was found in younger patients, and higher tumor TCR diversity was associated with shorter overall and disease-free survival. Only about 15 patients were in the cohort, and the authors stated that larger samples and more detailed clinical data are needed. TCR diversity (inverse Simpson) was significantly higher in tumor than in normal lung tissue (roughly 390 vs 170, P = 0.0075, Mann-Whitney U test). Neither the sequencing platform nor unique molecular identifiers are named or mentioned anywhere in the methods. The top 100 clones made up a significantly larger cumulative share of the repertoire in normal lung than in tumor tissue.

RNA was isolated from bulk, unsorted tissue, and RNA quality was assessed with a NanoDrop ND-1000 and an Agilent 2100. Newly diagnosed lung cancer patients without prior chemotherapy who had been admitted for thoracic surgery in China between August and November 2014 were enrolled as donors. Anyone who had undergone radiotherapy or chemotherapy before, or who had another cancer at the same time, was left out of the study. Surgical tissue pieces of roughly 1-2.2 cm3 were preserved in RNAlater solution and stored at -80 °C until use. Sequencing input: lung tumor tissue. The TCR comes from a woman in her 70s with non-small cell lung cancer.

This receptor has the CDR3 CASSLGSRVLYEQYF. Here is the DNA: TGTGCCAGCAGCTTGGGATCACGGGTCCTCTACGAGCAGTACTTC. The sequence is built from TRBV5-5 and TRBJ2-7, with the D gene call left open. V is reduced by 0 bases and J by 3 bases, leaving a spacing of 13 bases between them. From its cysteine to its phenylalanine, the CDR3 spans 15 amino acids. Left in the record is the CDR3 DNA by itself, 45 bases read in frame from the first base. From the germline V gene (reference sequence), CDR1 is SGHKS and CDR2 is YYEKEE.